This paragraph covers one T cell receptor (beta chain) sequence. The data stem from a study of blood T cell repertoires in COVID-19. At the level of the study: Samples taken during acute and convalescent COVID-19 were collected in the United States, Italy and Spain. PBMCs, B-cell-depleted T cells, or T cells were the source of the cDNA or gDNA that made up the material.

The germline V gene has CDR1 MNHEY and CDR2 SVGAGI. This CDR3 has 16 residues. V was clipped by 0 bases and J by 3 bases; unmatched bases: 7. Per the original data handling: Reference gene primer amplification gave nucleated cell count estimates. Some clones are missing from TCRdb's copy, which holds only in-frame ones; the method was immunoSEQ multiplex PCR. V, J and clone size derive from that table, while D and trimming were established from the DNA sequence. The sample records roughly 92,000 clones, around 87% being singletons. What was sequenced was peripheral blood. The chain has TRBV6-5 and TRBJ1-1; 7 nucleotides match TRBD1. This receptor was identified in a human donor with acute or convalescent COVID-19. The donor label of this sample is uncertain. CDR3 protein: CASSYSTGEGDTEAFF. DNA for the CDR3: TGTGCCAGCAGTTACTCCACAGGGGAAGGGGACACTGAAGCTTTCTTT.